This TCR beta chain was found in a study of regulatory and conventional T cells in RAG deficiency. Generated by immunoSEQ multiplex PCR, the TCRdb table keeps only in-frame clones and is missing some. Of more than 40,000 clones in the sample, around 90% are singletons; the top ten hold 0.51%. Conventional CD4+ T cells were sorted from blood as CD25-low CD127-high cells. The germline gives CDR1 SGHDN, CDR2 FVKESK. V lost 1 base and J lost 6, with 7 bases in between. This CDR3 has 13 residues. This sample was shared with a second study, whose subject was regulatory T cells. That work contributes: The PCR used 52 TRBV and 13 TRBJ primers.

The rearrangement links TRBV14 to TRBJ1-5, with D hard to call. This TCR came from a human donor in good health. The sequenced material came from CD4+ effector T cells sorted from blood. The CDR3 here is CASSQGVRQPQHF. The CDR3 DNA reads as TGTGCCAGCAGCCAAGGCGTGCGTCAGCCCCAGCATTTT.